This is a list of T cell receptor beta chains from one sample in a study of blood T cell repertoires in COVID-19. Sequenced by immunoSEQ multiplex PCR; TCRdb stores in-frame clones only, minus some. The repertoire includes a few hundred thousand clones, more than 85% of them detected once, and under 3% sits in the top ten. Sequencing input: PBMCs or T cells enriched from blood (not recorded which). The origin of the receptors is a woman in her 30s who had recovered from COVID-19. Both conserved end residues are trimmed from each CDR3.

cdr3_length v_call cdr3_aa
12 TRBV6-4 ARRMVQNQETQY
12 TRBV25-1 ASNQGQGKGEQY
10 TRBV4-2 ASSQDLRIQY
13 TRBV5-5 ASSLAPGGRNTIY
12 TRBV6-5 ASSPPGSSLEQY
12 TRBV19 ASSDSITNEKLF
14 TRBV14 ASSQDPRGTTYEQY
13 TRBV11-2 ASSLEFAVAYEQY
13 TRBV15 ATSREAGINTEAF
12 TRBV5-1 ASQGTDSGNTIY
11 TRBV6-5 ASSYGVRELLH
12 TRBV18 ASSPGQGAYEQY
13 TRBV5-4 ASSLSGTEYSPLH
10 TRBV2 ASNSGFYGYT
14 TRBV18 ASSPPGQGGGYGYT
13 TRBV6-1 ASSEKVAAPHEQF
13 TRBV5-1 ASSNTQGAQETQY
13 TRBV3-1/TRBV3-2 ASSQPGGPFYEQF
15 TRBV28 ASSGDRGRPRDTEAF
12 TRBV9 ASSVERDNSPLH
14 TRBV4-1 ASSQDWSISGNTIY
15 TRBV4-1 ASSQTSGASSYNEQF
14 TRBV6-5 ASSYPVRGHNRGYT
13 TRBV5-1 ASSLGSGGSYEQY
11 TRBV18 ASSPDRNQPQH
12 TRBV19 ASSKLQGWETQY
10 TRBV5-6 ASSPLGSELF
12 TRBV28 ASSPIRDWYGYT
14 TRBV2 ASGSRTGFMNTEAF
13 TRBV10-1 ASITRVSSTDTQY